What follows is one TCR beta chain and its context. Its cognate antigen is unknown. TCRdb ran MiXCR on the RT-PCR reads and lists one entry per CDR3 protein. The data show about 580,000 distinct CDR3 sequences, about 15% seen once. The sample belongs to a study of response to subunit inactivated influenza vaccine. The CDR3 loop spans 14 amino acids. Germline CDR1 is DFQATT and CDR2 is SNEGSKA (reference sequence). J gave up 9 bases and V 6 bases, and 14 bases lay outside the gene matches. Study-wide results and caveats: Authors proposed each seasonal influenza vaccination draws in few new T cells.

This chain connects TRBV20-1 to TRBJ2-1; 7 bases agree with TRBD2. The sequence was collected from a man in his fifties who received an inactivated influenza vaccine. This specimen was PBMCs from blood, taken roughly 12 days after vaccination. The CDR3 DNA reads TGCAGTGCCAACTTAAGGCGGGGGAGGGGTGAGCAGTTCTTC. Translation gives CSANLRRGRGEQFF.